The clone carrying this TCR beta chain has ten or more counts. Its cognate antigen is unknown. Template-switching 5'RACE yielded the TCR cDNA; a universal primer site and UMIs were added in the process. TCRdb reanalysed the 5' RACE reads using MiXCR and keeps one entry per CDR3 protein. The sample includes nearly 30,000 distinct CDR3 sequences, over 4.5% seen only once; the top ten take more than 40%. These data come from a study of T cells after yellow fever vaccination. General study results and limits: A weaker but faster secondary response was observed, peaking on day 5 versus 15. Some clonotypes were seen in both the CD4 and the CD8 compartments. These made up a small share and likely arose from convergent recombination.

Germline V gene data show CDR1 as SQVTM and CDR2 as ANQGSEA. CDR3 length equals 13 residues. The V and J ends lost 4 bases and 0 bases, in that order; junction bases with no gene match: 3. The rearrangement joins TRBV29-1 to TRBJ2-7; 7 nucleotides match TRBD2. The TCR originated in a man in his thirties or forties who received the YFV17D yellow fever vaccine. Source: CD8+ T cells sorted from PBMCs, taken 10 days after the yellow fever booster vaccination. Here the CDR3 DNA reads TGCAGCGTTGTGGGGGGGGTCTCCTACGAGCAGTACTTC. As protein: CSVVGGVSYEQYF.